This passage covers 29 T cell receptor delta chains from one sample sequenced in a study of gamma-delta chains in newborns, infants, children. TCRdb repeated clone calling on the reads with CATT. Among 7,500 to 10,000 delta-chain clones, approximately 22% were seen once, and the ten largest hold around 4.4%. Material for sequencing was blood. These receptors all stem from a child who was a newborn, infant or young child, either healthy, febrile or measles-vaccinated (not recorded which).

In the case of this clone: A much bigger clone sits one base away, suggesting this may be a read error. The chain has TRDV2 and TRDJ1, with D perhaps TRDD3 (6 bases). Germline CDR1 and CDR2: GEAIGNYY and EKD. Trimming removed 3 bases at V and 3 bases at J, with 13 bases between. This CDR3 contains 14 residues. CDR3 DNA sequence: TGTGCCTGTGACCCCTGGTGGATACCCGATAAACTCATCTTT. It codes for CACDPWWIPDKLIF.

This clone was recorded a few times. This rearrangement joins TRDV1 to TRDJ1; a weak D match, TRDD3 (6 bases). The CDR3 is 21 amino acids. V was shortened by 9 bases and J by 0 bases, with 35 bases between the two germline ends. CDR1 is TSWWSYY and CDR2 is QGS in the germline V gene. Written as DNA, the CDR3 is TGTGCTCTCGCGGCCCTCCCTAACAGGGAGTGGGGGCCCCCGTACACCGATAAACTCATCTTT. This gives the protein CALAALPNREWGPPYTDKLIF.

This clone was counted only a few times. The CDR3 DNA follows: TGTGCCTGTGACACGGTCTCACACCTACCGGACACCGATAAACTCATCTTT. Its translation is CACDTVSHLPDTDKLIF. This sequence joins TRDV2 and TRDJ1; TRDD2 is a possible D gene (5 bases). Trimming took 1 base from V and 0 from J, leaving 17 bases between them. This CDR3 is 17 amino acids long. Germline values: CDR1 GEAIGNYY, CDR2 EKD.

This clone came up a few times. The V gene is TRDV2, the J gene TRDJ1; 11 bases line up with TRDD3. The CDR3 runs 21 residues. The V gene's germline CDR1 is GEAIGNYY and CDR2 EKD. J lost 0 bases, V lost 0 bases, and 17 bases had no gene match. The CDR3 bases are TGTGCCTGTGACACCGTGGGGGGTGGGGGATACGGCCTCCCGTACACCGATAAACTCATCTTT. Its translation: CACDTVGGGGYGLPYTDKLIF.

This clone is judged medium-sized. The gene calls are TRDV2 and TRDJ1; D gene uncertain. The length of the CDR3 is 16 residues. Germline loops: CDR1 GEAIGNYY, CDR2 EKD. Between the trimmed V and J ends, which lost 0 bases and 0 bases, there was a span of 13 bases. This CDR3 is CACDTASTKYTDKLIF. DNA for the CDR3: TGTGCCTGTGACACCGCGTCGACTAAATACACCGATAAACTCATCTTT.

To note about this clone: The same CDR3 can be traced to other DNA sequences in this sample. The J gene is TRDJ3, the V gene TRDV2; no clear D. The V gene lost 0 bases and the J gene lost 0 bases, with 5 bases spanning the gap. The germline CDR1 and CDR2 sequences are GEAIGNYY and EKD. The CDR3 covers 16 residues. The CDR3 spells CACDTLGSWDTRQMFF. DNA of the CDR3: TGTGCCTGTGACACCTTGGGCTCCTGGGACACCCGACAGATGTTTTTC.

This clone was counted between two and nine times. This chain uses TRDV1 with TRDJ1; 10 positions match TRDD3. J gave up 0 bases and V 4 bases, and 11 bases lay outside the gene matches. This CDR3 has 18 residues. Germline V gene sequence: CDR1 TSWWSYY, CDR2 QGS. The CDR3 DNA sequence: TGTGCTCTTGGGGTGAATGTACTGGGGGATTCTTACACCGATAAACTCATCTTT. Encoded protein: CALGVNVLGDSYTDKLIF.

As regards this clone: The sample has other DNA sequences that encode this CDR3 too. The J gene is TRDJ3, the V gene TRDV2; 11 bases fit TRDD3. CDR3 length: 19 amino acids. Germline V gives CDR1 GEAIGNYY, CDR2 EKD. With V trimmed by 0 bases and J by 0 bases, 3 bases remained unmatched. The CDR3 bases are TGTGCCTGTGACACCGTACTGGGGGATAGCTCCTGGGACACCCGACAGATGTTTTTC. Residues: CACDTVLGDSSWDTRQMFF.

The sample holds a few counts of this clone. The chain couples TRDV2 to TRDJ1; 13 bases match TRDD3. Per germline, CDR1 GEAIGNYY and CDR2 EKD. V gave up 3 bases and J gave up 0 bases; unmatched junction bases: 24. The CDR3 is 23 residues long. The CDR3 protein is CACDAMTGGYARSSGPYTDKLIF. DNA for the CDR3: TGTGCCTGTGACGCGATGACTGGGGGATACGCGCGGTCGTCGGGACCGTACACCGATAAACTCATCTTT.

V and J are TRDV2 and TRDJ1, with 7 bases that match TRDD3. J gave up 10 bases and V 0 bases, and 19 bases lay outside the gene matches. This CDR3 spans 17 amino acids. CDR1 is GEAIGNYY and CDR2 is EKD in the germline V gene. CDR3 sequence: CACDTVGRTGDYWILIF. In nucleotides, the CDR3 is TGTGCCTGTGACACCGTAGGGCGTACTGGGGATTATTGGATACTCATCTTT.

In the case of this clone: A far more abundant clone sits one base away, making this likely a read error. The genes are TRDV2 and TRDJ3; D gene unclear. The length of the CDR3 is 17 residues. The V gene's germline CDR1 is GEAIGNYY and CDR2 EKD. V gave up 3 bases and J gave up 2 bases, with 13 bases separating them. The CDR3 sequence is CACDASWSPWDTRQMFF. CDR3 sequence (DNA): TGTGCCTGTGACGCAAGCTGGAGCCCCTGGGACACCCGACAGATGTTTTTC.

The chain employs TRDV2 and TRDJ1, with D possibly being TRDD2 (5 bases). This CDR3 has 17 amino acids. CDR1 is GEAIGNYY and CDR2 is EKD in the germline V gene. V lost 4 bases to trimming and J lost 4 bases, with 24 bases between them. CDR3 sequence: CACENLQSEGTGDKLIF. In DNA, the CDR3 is TGTGCCTGTGAGAACCTACAAAGTGAGGGAACGGGCGATAAACTCATCTTT.

The chain has TRDV2 and TRDJ1, with 9 bases that match TRDD3. Germline-derived CDR1 and CDR2 are GEAIGNYY and EKD. The CDR3 has 17 residues. V was clipped by 3 bases and J by 0 bases; unmatched bases: 10. The CDR3 region is CACDSLLGETYTDKLIF. The CDR3 DNA follows: TGTGCCTGTGACTCTCTACTGGGGGAGACGTACACCGATAAACTCATCTTT.

The chain is built from TRDV2 and TRDJ1; 10 bases are shared with TRDD3. The germline CDR1 and CDR2 sequences are GEAIGNYY and EKD. V was pared by 6 bases and J by 7 bases, with 16 bases of the junction left unmatched. The CDR3 is 16 residues long. CDR3 in amino acids: CACYLLGDDLTGKLIF. As DNA, the CDR3 is TGTGCCTGTTATCTACTGGGGGATGACCTTACGGGTAAACTCATCTTT.

V usage is TRDV2 and J usage is TRDJ1; 10 bases map to TRDD3. The germline V gene has CDR1 GEAIGNYY and CDR2 EKD. This CDR3 is 21 amino acids long. J gave up 3 bases and V 3 bases, and 24 bases lay outside the gene matches. The CDR3 spells CACDRLPTQLFWGIKADKLIF. In DNA, the CDR3 is TGTGCCTGTGACCGACTTCCCACCCAGCTTTTCTGGGGGATAAAGGCCGATAAACTCATCTTT.

Turning to this clone: A single base separates this from a much larger clone, so it may be a read error. This chain links TRDV2 with TRDJ3, with 12 bases fitting TRDD3. The CDR3 has 21 amino acids. From germline, CDR1 is GEAIGNYY and CDR2 EKD. The CDR3 reads CACGTGGLGDTSSWDTRQMFF. CDR3 in DNA: TGTGCCTGTGGCACCGGCGGGCTGGGGGATACGAGCTCCTGGGACACCCGACAGATGTTTTTC.

The rearrangement joins TRDV1 to TRDJ1, with TRDD3 matching over 12 bases. V shed 3 bases and J 4 bases; nucleotides not matched to a gene: 12. The CDR3 consists of 18 residues. Per germline, CDR1 TSWWSYY and CDR2 QGS. Here the CDR3 DNA reads TGTGCTCTTGGGGATAGGTCCTACTGGGGGATACTAGGCGATAAACTCATCTTT. It codes for CALGDRSYWGILGDKLIF.

This clone appeared a few times. The chain recombines TRDV2 with TRDJ1, with 8 bases that match TRDD3. Germline CDR1 GEAIGNYY, CDR2 EKD. With V trimmed by 0 bases and J by 4 bases, 24 bases remained unmatched. The CDR3 is 21 amino acids. CDR3 residues: CACDTHGRGIAKRDQSDKLIF. The CDR3 nucleotides are TGTGCCTGTGACACCCACGGAAGGGGGATAGCGAAACGGGACCAAAGCGATAAACTCATCTTT.

This clone showed up just a few times. CDR3 bases: TGTGCCTGTGACACCGCGATGGGGGCCAAAGGAAGCTGGGACACCCGACAGATGTTTTTC. Its protein is CACDTAMGAKGSWDTRQMFF. The gene calls are TRDV2 and TRDJ3; D may be TRDD3 (6 bases). The germline gives CDR1 GEAIGNYY, CDR2 EKD. The ends were cut back, 0 bases at V and 3 bases at J, with 20 bases in the middle. The CDR3 is 20 residues long.

The table lists this clone with a few counts. The chain is built from TRDV2 and TRDJ3; D is undetermined. Looked up from germline, CDR1 is GEAIGNYY and CDR2 is EKD. Trimming took off 2 bases at V and 0 bases at J, with 25 bases between the two ends. The CDR3 is made up of 22 amino acids. The CDR3 DNA is TGTGCCTGTGACAGGATTCGTGCCGGAGGGGCCGGTAGCTCCTGGGACACCCGACAGATGTTTTTC. Translated, it gives CACDRIRAGGAGSSWDTRQMFF.

The chain combines TRDV2 with TRDJ1; 10 bases fit TRDD3. The germline gives CDR1 GEAIGNYY, CDR2 EKD. The V gene end was trimmed by 0 bases and the J gene end by 0 bases; junction bases not matched to a gene: 6. There are 17 residues in the CDR3. The CDR3 sequence is CACDTLGDRLHTDKLIF. The DNA for the CDR3 is TGTGCCTGTGACACCCTGGGGGATAGGTTACACACCGATAAACTCATCTTT.

In its sample, this clone was seen once. This chain joins TRDV1 and TRDJ1; D could derive from TRDD2 or TRDD3 (9 bases each). The V and J ends lost 2 bases and 0 bases respectively, with 31 bases between them. The CDR3 runs to 22 residues. In germline, CDR1 is TSWWSYY, CDR2 QGS. The CDR3, as DNA: TGTGCTCTTGGGGAAATTCCCTTCCTACCCTGGGGGATCCCCAGCCACACCGATAAACTCATCTTT. Its translation is CALGEIPFLPWGIPSHTDKLIF.

This clone was counted once. A far larger clone is only one base removed, so a read error is likely. At the DNA level, this CDR3 is encoded by other sequences in the same sample as well. This rearrangement joins TRDV2 to TRDJ1, with 8 bases fitting TRDD3. Trimming cost V 2 bases and J 2 bases; bases outside gene matches: 3. The germline V gene has CDR1 GEAIGNYY and CDR2 EKD. CDR3 length: 14 amino acids. In DNA, the CDR3 is TGTGCCTGTGACATAGTGGGGGATACCGATAAACTCATCTTT. As protein: CACDIVGDTDKLIF.

The J gene is TRDJ1, the V gene TRDV1, with 13 nucleotides matching TRDD3. This CDR3 is built from 26 residues. With V trimmed by 0 bases and J by 0 bases, 28 bases remained unmatched. CDR1 is TSWWSYY, CDR2 QGS, per germline. CDR3 residues: CALGELPCGYPALLGDTGGYTDKLIF. The DNA for the CDR3 is TGTGCTCTTGGGGAACTTCCGTGTGGCTACCCGGCCCTACTGGGGGATACGGGGGGGTACACCGATAAACTCATCTTT.

V is TRDV2 and J is TRDJ1, with 10 bases fitting TRDD3. This CDR3 spans 21 amino acids. The germline gives CDR1 GEAIGNYY, CDR2 EKD. Trimming removed 1 base from V and 1 base from J; junction bases left unmatched: 20. The CDR3 loop reads CACDTVPLLGDDRVGTDKLIF. DNA of the CDR3: TGTGCCTGTGACACTGTCCCCTTACTGGGGGATGATCGGGTTGGCACCGATAAACTCATCTTT.

The V call is TRDV2, the J call TRDJ3, with 11 bases aligning to TRDD3. This CDR3 is 20 amino acids long. V lost 0 bases to trimming and J lost 5 bases; unmatched junction nucleotides: 11. CDR1 and CDR2 (germline): GEAIGNYY, EKD. The CDR3, as DNA: TGTGCCTGTGACACCGTTTCTCTGGGGGATACCAAGCGGGACACCCGACAGATGTTTTTC. Translation: CACDTVSLGDTKRDTRQMFF.

The chain employs TRDV2 and TRDJ1; the match to TRDD3 covers 11 bases. V was pared by 1 base and J by 5 bases, with 11 bases of the junction left unmatched. Germline CDR1 and CDR2: GEAIGNYY and EKD. This CDR3 is 17 amino acids long. The CDR3 nucleotides read TGTGCCTGTGACACATTACTGGGGGATAAAGGAGGTGATAAACTCATCTTT. This sequence encodes CACDTLLGDKGGDKLIF.

The J gene is TRDJ1, the V gene TRDV2; TRDD3 might be the D (5 bases). The CDR3 is 16 residues long. From germline, CDR1 is GEAIGNYY and CDR2 EKD. The V and J ends lost 6 bases and 0 bases respectively, with 19 bases between them. For the CDR3, the DNA is TGTGCCTGTAATAAGCTGGGAGGGCTATACACCGATAAACTCATCTTT. It is translated as CACNKLGGLYTDKLIF.

Only a few counts were recorded for this clone. The chain combines TRDV2 with TRDJ1; 10 bases fit TRDD3. Germline values: CDR1 GEAIGNYY, CDR2 EKD. After removal of 6 bases from V and 4 bases from J, the junction contained 7 bases not matched to a gene. The CDR3 contains 14 residues. CDR3 coding DNA: TGTGCCTGTTTATTACTGGGGGATGACGATAAACTCATCTTT. Translated: CACLLLGDDDKLIF.